The 10 T cell receptor beta chains presented below share a single source sample, sequenced in a study of shared T cell receptors in the human thymus. Data came from immunoSEQ multiplex PCR; TCRdb stores just in-frame clones and leaves some out. The sample holds 600,000 to 900,000 clones; around 85% are singletons and the top ten take about 0.011%. The same sample was also used in a study of human thymus T cells.

The sequenced sample was thymocytes. Receptor source: a girl under three years old with a congenital heart defect.

This rearrangement joins TRBV5-1 to TRBJ2-7, with 7 bases matching TRBD1. Trimming cost V 4 bases and J 8 bases; bases outside gene matches: 12. The CDR3 is made up of 14 amino acids. Germline CDR1 is SGHRS and CDR2 is YFSETQ. CDR3 amino acids: CASSVRDSREQQYF. CDR3 DNA: TGCGCCAGCAGCGTACGGGACAGTCGAGAACAGCAGTACTTC.

CDR3 protein: CASSQGEEGLYSGNTIYF. The CDR3 coding sequence is TGCGCCAGCAGCCAAGGAGAGGAGGGGCTGTACTCTGGAAACACCATATATTTT. The chain combines TRBV4-3 with TRBJ1-3; D is perhaps TRBD1 (5 bases). The CDR3 is 18 amino acids. Trimming removed 1 base at V and 0 bases at J, with 16 bases between. Per germline, CDR1 LGHNA and CDR2 YSLEER.

V usage is TRBV7-6 and J usage is TRBJ2-7; 7 nucleotides match TRBD2. CDR3 length: 13 amino acids. Trimming cost V 3 bases and J 2 bases; bases outside gene matches: 1. Germline V gives CDR1 SGHVS, CDR2 FNYEAQ. The CDR3 region has the DNA TGTGCCAGCAGCTTCAGCGGGGCCTACGAGCAGTACTTC. This sequence encodes CASSFSGAYEQYF.

The genes are TRBV27 and TRBJ2-3; possibly TRBD1 for D (6 bases). The CDR3 sequence is 15 residues long. Germline V CDR1 and CDR2: MNHEY, SMNVEV (reference sequence). With 5 bases removed from V and 1 base from J, the gap between germline ends came to 13 bases. Written as DNA, the CDR3 is TGTGCCAGCAGTACGAGGGGGTCTCGCACAGATACGCAGTATTTT. Translating gives CASSTRGSRTDTQYF.

This clone has a single count. The V and J genes are TRBV6-5 and TRBJ1-1, with TRBD1 identical over 9 bases. The CDR3 is made up of 15 amino acids. In germline, CDR1 is MNHEY, CDR2 SVGAGI. The junction had 7 bases not matched to a gene; V was cut back by 6 bases and J by 2 bases. CDR3 loop: CASSPGTGFNTEAFF. CDR3 sequence (DNA): TGTGCCAGCAGCCCCGGGACAGGGTTTAACACTGAAGCTTTCTTT.

This chain uses TRBV5-4 with TRBJ1-2; no definite D call. The V end lost 0 bases, the J end lost 3 bases, and 9 bases lay between the germline ends. The germline CDR1 and CDR2 sequences are SGHNT and YYREEE (reference sequence). This CDR3 region has 14 residues. The CDR3 loop is CASSLGVTDYGYTF. In DNA form, the CDR3 reads TGTGCCAGCAGCTTGGGAGTTACAGACTATGGCTACACCTTC.

The genes are TRBV15 and TRBJ1-5; tentative D call: TRBD1 (6 bases). Looked up from germline, CDR1 is LNHNV and CDR2 is YYDKDF (reference sequence). V lost 0 bases and J lost 6, with 18 bases in between. The CDR3 spans 17 residues. This chain's CDR3 is CATSRDSPRDNCQPQHF. In DNA form, the CDR3 reads TGTGCCACCAGCAGAGATTCCCCTCGGGACAATTGTCAGCCCCAGCATTTT.

This rearrangement joins TRBV2 to TRBJ2-7, with D tentatively TRBD1 (6 bases). Trimming left V 6 bases short and J 2 bases short, with 23 bases between. CDR1 and CDR2 from the germline V gene are SNHLY and FYNNEI. The CDR3 consists of 17 residues. The DNA for the CDR3 is TGTGCCAGCAGACTAGACCATTACAGGGTCGCCCCCTACGAGCAGTACTTC. Protein sequence: CASRLDHYRVAPYEQYF.

The chain is built from TRBV5-1 and TRBJ1-4, with a possible D match to TRBD1 (6 bases). V gave up 4 bases and J gave up 2 bases, with 21 bases separating them. The CDR3 extends over 18 amino acids. Germline CDR1 SGHRS, CDR2 YFSETQ. The CDR3 here is CASSLDRRGIATNEKLFF. As DNA, the CDR3 is TGCGCCAGCAGCCTGGACAGAAGGGGGATAGCGACTAATGAAAAACTGTTTTTT.

The CDR3 sequence: CASSKQGYELYEQYF. CDR3 sequence (DNA): TGTGCCAGCAGTAAACAGGGGTATGAACTCTACGAGCAGTACTTC. The chain carries TRBV6-5 and TRBJ2-7, with TRBD1 identical over 7 bases. This CDR3 has 15 residues. Germline loops: CDR1 MNHEY, CDR2 SVGAGI. Trimming took 5 bases from V and 3 from J; bases not matched to a gene: 10.